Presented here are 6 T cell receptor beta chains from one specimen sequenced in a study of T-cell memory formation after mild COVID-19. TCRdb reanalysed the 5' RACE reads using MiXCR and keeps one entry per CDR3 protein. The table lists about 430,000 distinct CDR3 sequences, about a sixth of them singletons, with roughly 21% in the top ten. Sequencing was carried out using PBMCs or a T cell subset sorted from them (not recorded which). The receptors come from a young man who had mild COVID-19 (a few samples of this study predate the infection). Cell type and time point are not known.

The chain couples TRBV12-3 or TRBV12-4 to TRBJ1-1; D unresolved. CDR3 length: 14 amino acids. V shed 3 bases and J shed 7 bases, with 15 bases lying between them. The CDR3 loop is CASSFLGVTIEAFF. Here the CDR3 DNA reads TGTGCCAGCAGTTTCCTGGGTGTAACAATTGAAGCTTTCTTT.

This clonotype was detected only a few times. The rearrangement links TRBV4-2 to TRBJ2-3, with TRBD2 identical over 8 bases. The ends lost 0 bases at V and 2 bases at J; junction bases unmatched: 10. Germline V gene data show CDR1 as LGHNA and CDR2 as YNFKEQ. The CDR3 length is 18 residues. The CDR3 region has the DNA TGTGCCAGCAGCCAAGATCGGGGGGGCCATACCCCCACAGATACGCAGTATTTT. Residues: CASSQDRGGHTPTDTQYF.

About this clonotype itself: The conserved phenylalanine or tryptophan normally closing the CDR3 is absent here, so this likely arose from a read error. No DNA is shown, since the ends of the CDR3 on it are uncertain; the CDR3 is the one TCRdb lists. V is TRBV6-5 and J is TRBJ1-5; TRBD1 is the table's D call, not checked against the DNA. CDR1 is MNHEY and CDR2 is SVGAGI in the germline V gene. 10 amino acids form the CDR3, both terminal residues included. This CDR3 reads CASRDDRVLE.

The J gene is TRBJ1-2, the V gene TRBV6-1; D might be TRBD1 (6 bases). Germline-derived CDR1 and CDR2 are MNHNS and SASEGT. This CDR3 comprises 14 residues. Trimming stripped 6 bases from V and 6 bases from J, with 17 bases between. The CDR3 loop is CASRETGSLNGYTF. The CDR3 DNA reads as TGTGCCAGCAGAGAGACAGGATCTCTCAATGGCTACACCTTC.

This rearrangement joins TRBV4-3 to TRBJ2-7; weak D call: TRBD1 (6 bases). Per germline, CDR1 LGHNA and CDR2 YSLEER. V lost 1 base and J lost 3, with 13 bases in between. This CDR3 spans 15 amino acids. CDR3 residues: CASSQGTDPDYEQYF. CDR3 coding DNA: TGCGCCAGCAGCCAAGGGACAGACCCTGACTACGAGCAGTACTTC.

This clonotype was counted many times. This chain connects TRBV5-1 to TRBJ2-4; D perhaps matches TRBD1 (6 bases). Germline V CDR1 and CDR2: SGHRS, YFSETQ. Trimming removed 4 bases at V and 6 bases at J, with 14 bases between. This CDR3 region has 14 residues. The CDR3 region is CASSPTGALNIQYF. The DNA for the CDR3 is TGCGCCAGCAGCCCGACAGGAGCCCTAAACATTCAGTACTTC.